What follows are 8 T cell receptor beta chains derived from one specimen sequenced in a study of T cell responses to AZD1222 COVID-19 vaccine. Only in-frame clones appear in the TCRdb table, and some are missing; sequencing was by immunoSEQ multiplex PCR. The sample lists tens of thousands of clones; 84% were seen once. Here the sequenced sample was peripheral blood, taken on day 0 of AZD1222 vaccination. These receptors originate from an adult in good health.

The rearrangement links TRBV12-3 or TRBV12-4 to TRBJ2-1; D gene unclear. The CDR3 sequence is 10 residues long. Trimming took off 8 bases at V and 7 bases at J, with 6 bases between the two ends. The DNA for the CDR3 is TGTGCCAGCTTGGAAAATGAGCAGTTCTTC. The encoded protein is CASLENEQFF.

This clone occurred a few times. The rearrangement links TRBV19 to TRBJ1-5; D might be TRBD1 (5 bases). Germline-derived CDR1 and CDR2 are LNHDA and SQIVND (reference sequence). The V gene lost 6 bases and the J gene lost 11 bases, with 20 bases spanning the gap. The CDR3 contains 14 residues. CDR3 nucleotides: TGTGCCAGTAGGTCAATGGCAGGGCTTGTGGCCCAGCATTTT. Translating gives CASRSMAGLVAQHF.

The V and J genes are TRBV7-2 and TRBJ2-5; a possible D gene is TRBD2 (7 bases). V lost 8 bases and J 0 bases, leaving 19 bases between the germline ends. Germline V gene sequence: CDR1 SGHTA, CDR2 FQGNSA. The CDR3 has 16 residues. The CDR3 spells CASGNRLGGHQETQYF. The CDR3 coding sequence is TGTGCCAGCGGTAACAGGCTCGGGGGGCACCAAGAGACCCAGTACTTC.

V gene TRBV19 combines with J gene TRBJ1-1; D unresolved. V was cut by 9 bases and J by 10 bases, with 18 bases left in between. The CDR3 loop spans 12 amino acids. Germline loops: CDR1 LNHDA, CDR2 SQIVND (reference sequence). The CDR3 protein is CARTPDGNRAFF. Written as DNA, the CDR3 is TGTGCCAGAACCCCCGACGGCAACAGAGCTTTCTTT.

The rearrangement joins TRBV6-5 to TRBJ2-7; 8 bases are a match to TRBD2. Unmatched junction bases numbered 10, after V lost 2 bases and J lost 4 bases. The CDR3 extends over 16 amino acids. Per the germline V gene, CDR1 is MNHEY and CDR2 is SVGAGI. CDR3 coding DNA: TGTGCCAGCAGTTACGCAACCGGGACTAGTACGTACGAGCAGTACTTC. Protein: CASSYATGTSTYEQYF.

This clone turned up a few times. This chain links TRBV2 with TRBJ2-2; 8 positions match TRBD2. In germline, CDR1 is SNHLY, CDR2 FYNNEI. V shed 5 bases and J 5 bases; nucleotides not matched to a gene: 10. The CDR3 is made up of 16 amino acids. CDR3 residues: CASSPRTSRPTGELFF. For the CDR3, the DNA is TGTGCCAGCAGTCCTAGGACTAGCCGTCCGACCGGGGAGCTGTTTTTT.

The chain couples TRBV11-3 to TRBJ2-7; weak D call: TRBD2 (6 bases). CDR1 and CDR2 (germline): SGHNT, YENEEA. The V and J ends lost 5 bases and 3 bases respectively, with 14 bases between them. The CDR3 loop spans 14 amino acids. The CDR3 DNA follows: TGTGCCAGCAGCCTTAGCGGTGGAAACTACGAGCAGTACTTC. Translating it yields CASSLSGGNYEQYF.

The genes are TRBV7-2 and TRBJ1-1; D unclear. The CDR3 sequence is 14 residues long. V was pared by 3 bases and J by 3 bases, with 11 bases between. Looked up from germline, CDR1 is SGHTA and CDR2 is FQGNSA. CDR3 in amino acids: CASSFYGLDTEAFF. CDR3 in DNA: TGTGCCAGCAGCTTTTATGGGTTGGACACTGAAGCTTTCTTT. The variable domain in full, completed from reference TRBV7-2 and TRBJ1-1, reads GAGVSQSPSNKVTEKGKDVELRCDPISGHTALYWYRQSLGQGLEFLIYFQGNSAPDKSGLPSDRFSAERTGGSVSTLTIQRTQQEDSAVYLCASSFYGLDTEAFFGQGTRLTVV.